This T cell receptor (beta chain) was captured in a study of blood T cell repertoires in COVID-19. On the study more broadly: Whether acute or convalescent, the COVID-19 samples came from the United States, Italy and Spain. PBMCs, B-cell-depleted T cells, or T cells provided the cDNA or gDNA that made up the material.

Study processing details: By means of reference gene primer amplification, nucleated cell counts were estimated. Generated by immunoSEQ multiplex PCR, the TCRdb table keeps only in-frame clones and is missing some. That table is the source of V, J and clone size, and D and trimming were worked out from the DNA. The table records around 290,000 clones, about 89% of them present only once. Germline-derived CDR1 and CDR2 are SGHAT and FQNNGV. With V trimmed by 5 bases and J by 6 bases, 5 bases remained unmatched. This CDR3 comprises 13 residues. Seattle patients were enrolled while actively infected and followed longitudinally.

The TCR was taken from a woman younger than 45 with COVID-19, enrolled during active disease. The chain recombines TRBV11-2 with TRBJ1-2, with 8 bases lining up with TRBD1. Sequencing was carried out using peripheral blood. The CDR3 reads CASSRDRGDGYTF. The CDR3 nucleotides read TGTGCCAGCAGCCGAGACAGGGGTGATGGCTACACCTTC.